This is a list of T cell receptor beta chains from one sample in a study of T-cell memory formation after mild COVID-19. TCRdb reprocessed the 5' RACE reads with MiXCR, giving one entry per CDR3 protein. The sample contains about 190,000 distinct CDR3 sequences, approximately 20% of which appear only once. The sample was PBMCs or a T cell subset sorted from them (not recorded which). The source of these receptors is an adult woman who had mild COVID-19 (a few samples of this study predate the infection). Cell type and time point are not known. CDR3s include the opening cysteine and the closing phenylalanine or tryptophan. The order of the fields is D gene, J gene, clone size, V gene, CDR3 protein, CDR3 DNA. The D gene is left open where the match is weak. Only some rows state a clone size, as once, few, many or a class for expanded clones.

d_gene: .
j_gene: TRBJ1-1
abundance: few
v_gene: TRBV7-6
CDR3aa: CASSFGGRRTEAFF
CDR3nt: TGTGCCAGCAGCTTCGGGGGACGGAGAACTGAAGCTTTCTTT

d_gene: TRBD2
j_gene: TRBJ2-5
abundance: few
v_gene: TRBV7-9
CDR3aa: CASSLASASGRPYF
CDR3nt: TGTGCCAGCAGCTTAGCCTCGGCTAGCGGCCGCCCGTACTTC

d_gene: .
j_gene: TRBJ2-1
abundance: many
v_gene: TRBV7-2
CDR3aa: CASTQRGQGVYNEQFF
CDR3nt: TGTGCCAGCACCCAGCGGGGGCAGGGGGTTTACAATGAGCAGTTCTTC

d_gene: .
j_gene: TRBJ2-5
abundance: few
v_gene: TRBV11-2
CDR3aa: CASSLESSVRDQYF
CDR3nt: TGTGCCAGCAGCTTAGAGTCGTCGGTCCGGGACCAGTACTTC

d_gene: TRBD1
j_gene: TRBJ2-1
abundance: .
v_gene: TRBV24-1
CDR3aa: CATSHPGGGEQFF
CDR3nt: TGTGCCACCAGTCACCCAGGGGGCGGTGAGCAGTTCTTC

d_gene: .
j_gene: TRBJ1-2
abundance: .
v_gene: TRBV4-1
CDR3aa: CASSQAGPSTLRFYGYTF
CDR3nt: TGCGCCAGCAGCCAAGCCGGTCCGTCTACCTTAAGGTTTTATGGCTACACCTTC

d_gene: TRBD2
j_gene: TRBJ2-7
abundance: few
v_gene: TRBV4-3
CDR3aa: CASSQGAGLFYEQYF
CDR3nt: TGCGCCAGCAGCCAAGGGGCGGGACTATTTTACGAGCAGTACTTC

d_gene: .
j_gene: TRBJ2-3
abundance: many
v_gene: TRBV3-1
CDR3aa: CASSPSMGRLSTDTQYF
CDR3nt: TGTGCCAGCAGCCCCTCGATGGGTCGCCTTAGCACAGATACGCAGTATTTT

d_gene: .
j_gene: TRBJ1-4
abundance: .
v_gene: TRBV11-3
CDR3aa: CASSPPGRGKLFF
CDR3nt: TGTGCCAGCAGCCCCCCAGGGAGGGGAAAACTGTTTTTT

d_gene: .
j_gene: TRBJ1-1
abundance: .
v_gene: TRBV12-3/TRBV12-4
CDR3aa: CASSFRQTNTEAFF
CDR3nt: TGTGCCAGCAGTTTCAGACAGACGAACACTGAAGCTTTCTTT

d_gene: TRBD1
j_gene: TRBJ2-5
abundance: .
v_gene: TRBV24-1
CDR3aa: CATSAKSRGRGETQYF
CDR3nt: TGTGCCACCAGTGCTAAATCCAGGGGGCGAGGAGAGACCCAGTACTTC

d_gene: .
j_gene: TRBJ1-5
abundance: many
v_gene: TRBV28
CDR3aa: CASRVGNQPQHF
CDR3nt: TGTGCCAGCAGGGTGGGCAATCAGCCCCAGCATTTT

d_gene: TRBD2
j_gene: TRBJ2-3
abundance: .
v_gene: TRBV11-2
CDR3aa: CASSLTLAADTQYF
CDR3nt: TGTGCCAGCAGCTTAACCCTAGCGGCAGATACGCAGTATTTT

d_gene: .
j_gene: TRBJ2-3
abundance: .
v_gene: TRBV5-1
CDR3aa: CASSHGLLTDTQYF
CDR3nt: TGCGCCAGCAGTCACGGACTTTTGACAGATACGCAGTATTTT

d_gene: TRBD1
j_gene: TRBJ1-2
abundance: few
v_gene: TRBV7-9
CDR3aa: CASRAGTGGPGTF
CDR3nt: TGTGCCAGCAGAGCCGGGACAGGGGGACCGGGCACCTTC

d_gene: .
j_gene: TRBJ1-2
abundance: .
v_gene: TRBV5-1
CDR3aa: CASSLADGGRGYTF
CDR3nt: TGCGCCAGCAGCTTGGCGGACGGCGGACGTGGCTACACCTTC

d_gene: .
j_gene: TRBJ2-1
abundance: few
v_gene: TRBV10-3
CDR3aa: CAISTTLENEQFF
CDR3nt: TGTGCCATCAGTACGACCCTGGAGAATGAGCAGTTCTTC

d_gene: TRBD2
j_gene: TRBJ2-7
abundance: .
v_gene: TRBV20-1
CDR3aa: CSARVPAGGYYEQYF
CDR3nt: TGCAGTGCTAGGGTTCCAGCGGGGGGGTACTACGAGCAGTACTTC

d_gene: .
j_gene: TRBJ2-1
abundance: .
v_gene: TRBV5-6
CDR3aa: CASSLVLGNEQFF
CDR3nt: TGTGCCAGCAGCTTGGTTTTGGGGAATGAGCAGTTCTTC

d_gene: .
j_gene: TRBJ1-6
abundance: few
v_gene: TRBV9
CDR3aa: CASSATVGAAYNSPLHF
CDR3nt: TGTGCCAGCAGCGCCACAGTGGGGGCGGCCTATAATTCACCCCTCCACTTT

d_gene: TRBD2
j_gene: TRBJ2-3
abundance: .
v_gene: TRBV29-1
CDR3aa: CSVAGASTDTQYF
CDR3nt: TGCAGCGTAGCGGGGGCTAGCACAGATACGCAGTATTTT

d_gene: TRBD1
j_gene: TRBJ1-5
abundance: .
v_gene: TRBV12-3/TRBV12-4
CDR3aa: CASSYDRGGGGAGNQPQHF
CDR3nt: TGTGCCAGCAGTTATGATAGGGGCGGAGGGGGCGCCGGCAATCAGCCCCAGCATTTT

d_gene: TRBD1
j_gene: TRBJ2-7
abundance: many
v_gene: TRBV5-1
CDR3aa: CASSLAKGGSEQYF
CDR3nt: TGCGCCAGCAGCTTGGCCAAAGGGGGCAGCGAGCAGTACTTC

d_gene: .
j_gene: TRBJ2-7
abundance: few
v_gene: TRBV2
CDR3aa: CASTGLLGYEQYF
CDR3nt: TGTGCCAGCACAGGACTCCTTGGGTACGAGCAGTACTTC

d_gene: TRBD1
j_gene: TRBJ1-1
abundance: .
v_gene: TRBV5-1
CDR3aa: CASSKTGGITEAFF
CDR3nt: TGCGCCAGCAGCAAAACAGGGGGCATCACTGAAGCTTTCTTT

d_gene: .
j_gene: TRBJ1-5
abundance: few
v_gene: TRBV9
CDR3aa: CASSYRADQPQHF
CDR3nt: TGTGCCAGCAGCTATCGGGCTGATCAGCCCCAGCATTTT